The source of this T cell receptor beta chain is a study of CD8 T cells in Susac syndrome. When the RNA was reverse transcribed, random hexamers were used with an input of roughly 0.5 to 1 ug. MiXCR, applied by TCRdb to the immunoSEQ multiplex PCR reads, yields one record per CDR3 protein. This sample has around 300,000 distinct CDR3 sequences, with about 91% found just once. The CDR3 covers 16 residues. Trimming shortened V by 0 bases and J by 2 bases, and 11 bases separated the two germline ends. Germline lookup yields CDR1 ENHRY and CDR2 SYGVKD. This clonotype was recorded only once. The clonotype was recovered from a human donor with multiple sclerosis. The sequenced material came from CD8+ T cells from PBMCs. The rearrangement uses TRBV10-3 and TRBJ2-1; D is perhaps TRBD2 (6 bases). In nucleotides, the CDR3 is TGTGCCATCAGTGAGTCTAGTGCGGGGACCTACAATGAGCAGTTCTTC. The encoded protein is CAISESSAGTYNEQFF.